These 13 T cell receptor beta chains originate from one sample sequenced in a study of patients and donors after allogeneic stem cell transplantation. Via MiXCR, TCRdb re-called the RT-PCR reads, giving one row per CDR3 protein. The table has hundreds of thousands of distinct CDR3 sequences, roughly 17% seen once. Sequenced material: blood, either unsorted or a sorted T cell fraction (not recorded which). These TCRs come from a human donor who was either an allogeneic HSCT recipient or a stem cell or donor lymphocyte infusion donor (not recorded which). It is not recorded whose cells these are; they may come from a transplant donor.

This sequence joins TRBV4-3 and TRBJ1-6; TRBD1 is a possible D gene (5 bases). In germline, CDR1 is LGHNA, CDR2 YSLEER. Trimming left V 0 bases short and J 9 bases short, with 15 bases between. The CDR3 is 16 residues long. The CDR3 loop reads CASSQDLVGGSSPLHF. The CDR3 nucleotides read TGCGCCAGCAGCCAAGATCTAGTCGGGGGGAGTTCACCCCTCCACTTT.

This clonotype has at least ten counts. The V call is TRBV12-3 or TRBV12-4, the J call TRBJ2-3; 9 bases fit TRBD2. This CDR3 has 15 amino acids. V shed 3 bases and J 8 bases; nucleotides not matched to a gene: 9. The CDR3 sequence is CASSLRRGGPGTQYF. The DNA for the CDR3 is TGTGCCAGCAGTTTGCGGCGGGGGGGCCCCGGTACGCAGTATTTT.

This clonotype was seen more than once but under ten times. This chain uses TRBV7-9 with TRBJ1-2; D might be TRBD1 (5 bases). The germline CDR1 and CDR2 sequences are SEHNR and FQNEAQ (reference sequence). The ends were cut back, 5 bases at V and 4 bases at J, with 17 bases in the middle. The CDR3 is 15 residues long. The CDR3 reads CASSVPGGTGYGYTF. Written as DNA, the CDR3 is TGTGCCAGCAGCGTTCCAGGAGGGACGGGCTATGGCTACACCTTC. Based on the CDR3 plus reference TRBV7-9 and TRBJ1-2, the full variable domain is DTGVSQNPRHKITKRGQNVTFRCDPISEHNRLYWYRQTLGQGPEFLTYFQNEAQLEKSRLLSDRFSAERPKGSFSTLEIQRTEQGDSAMYLCASSVPGGTGYGYTFGSGTRLTVV.

This clonotype appeared a few times. This chain joins TRBV5-6 and TRBJ2-5; perhaps D is TRBD1 or TRBD2 (5 bases each). From germline, CDR1 is SGHDT and CDR2 YYEEEE. The CDR3 sequence is 14 residues long. The V end lost 3 bases, the J end lost 3 bases, and 12 bases lay between the germline ends. CDR3 loop: CASSSGASKETQYF. The CDR3 region has the DNA TGTGCCAGCAGCTCCGGGGCTAGCAAAGAGACCCAGTACTTC.

V is TRBV5-1 and J is TRBJ2-2; the D gene is possibly TRBD1 (5 bases). The germline V gene encodes CDR1 SGHRS and CDR2 YFSETQ. Trimming shortened V by 0 bases and J by 0 bases, and 9 bases separated the two germline ends. The CDR3 extends over 16 amino acids. CDR3 DNA: TGCGCCAGCAGCTTGGAAACAGGCCCGAACACCGGGGAGCTGTTTTTT. Protein product: CASSLETGPNTGELFF.

This rearrangement joins TRBV7-2 to TRBJ1-2; 7 positions match TRBD1. From germline, CDR1 is SGHTA and CDR2 FQGNSA. The CDR3 consists of 14 residues. V was clipped by 2 bases and J by 4 bases; unmatched bases: 4. CDR3 sequence: CASSLLRDSYGYTF. The CDR3 DNA is TGTGCCAGCAGCTTACTCCGGGACAGCTATGGCTACACCTTC.

This chain uses TRBV4-2 with TRBJ1-5; D not certain. The length of the CDR3 is 16 residues. Germline-derived CDR1 and CDR2 are LGHNA and YNFKEQ. V lost 4 bases, J lost 2 bases, and 15 bases lay in between. The CDR3 reads CASSPLSREGNQPQHF. The DNA for the CDR3 is TGTGCCAGCAGCCCGCTCTCCCGGGAGGGCAATCAGCCCCAGCATTTT.

This sequence joins TRBV7-8 and TRBJ1-2, with D perhaps matching TRBD1 (5 bases). Germline V gene data show CDR1 as SGHVS and CDR2 as FQNEAQ. V lost 3 bases, J lost 2 bases, and 13 bases lay in between. CDR3 size: 15 residues. The CDR3 loop is CASSFQGRTNYGYTF. The CDR3 DNA reads TGTGCCAGCAGCTTTCAGGGACGGACGAACTATGGCTACACCTTC. Together with reference TRBV7-8 and TRBJ1-2, the CDR3 gives the full variable domain: GAGVSQSPRYKVAKRGQDVALRCDPISGHVSLFWYQQALGQGPEFLTYFQNEAQLDKSGLPSDRFFAERPEGSVSTLKIQRTQQEDSAVYLCASSFQGRTNYGYTFGSGTRLTVV.

This clonotype was counted a few times. This chain links TRBV9 with TRBJ2-1; 10 bases match TRBD2. The ends lost 0 bases at V and 0 bases at J; junction bases unmatched: 3. The CDR3 runs 17 residues. The germline gives CDR1 SGDLS, CDR2 YYNGEE. Here the CDR3 reads CASSVGLAGASYNEQFF. In DNA form, the CDR3 reads TGTGCCAGCAGCGTAGGGCTAGCGGGGGCCTCCTACAATGAGCAGTTCTTC.

This clonotype turned up a few times. The chain carries TRBV20-1 and TRBJ1-1; the D is unclear. The germline V gene has CDR1 DFQATT and CDR2 SNEGSKA (reference sequence). Trimming cost V 4 bases and J 0 bases, with 6 bases left between them. This CDR3 region has 12 residues. The CDR3 spells CSAIRMNTEAFF. The DNA of the CDR3 is TGCAGTGCTATACGGATGAACACTGAAGCTTTCTTT.

The gene calls are TRBV20-1 and TRBJ1-5; maybe TRBD1 (6 bases). This CDR3 region has 15 residues. Trimming removed 0 bases at V and 2 bases at J, with 11 bases between. The germline gives CDR1 DFQATT, CDR2 SNEGSKA (reference sequence). Here the CDR3 reads CSAREGGEGNQPQHF. CDR3 sequence (DNA): TGCAGTGCTAGAGAAGGGGGGGAGGGCAATCAGCCCCAGCATTTT.

This clonotype was seen repeatedly, ten times or more. This chain links TRBV20-1 with TRBJ2-6; tentative D call: TRBD1 (6 bases). This CDR3 region has 15 residues. Germline V CDR1 and CDR2: DFQATT, SNEGSKA (reference sequence). V lost 5 bases and J lost 1, with 12 bases in between. CDR3 sequence (DNA): TGCAGTGCTCCCGACAGGCGATCTGGGGCCAACGTCCTGACTTTC. Encoded protein: CSAPDRRSGANVLTF.

The gene calls are TRBV3-1 and TRBJ2-3; the D gene is possibly TRBD2 (5 bases). With 4 bases removed from V and 4 bases from J, the gap between germline ends came to 12 bases. The CDR3 extends over 14 amino acids. Germline V gene lookup returns CDR1 LGHDT and CDR2 YNNKEL (reference sequence). This CDR3 reads CASSPQSGPDTQYF. The CDR3 DNA sequence: TGTGCCAGCAGCCCTCAGAGCGGCCCAGATACGCAGTATTTT.